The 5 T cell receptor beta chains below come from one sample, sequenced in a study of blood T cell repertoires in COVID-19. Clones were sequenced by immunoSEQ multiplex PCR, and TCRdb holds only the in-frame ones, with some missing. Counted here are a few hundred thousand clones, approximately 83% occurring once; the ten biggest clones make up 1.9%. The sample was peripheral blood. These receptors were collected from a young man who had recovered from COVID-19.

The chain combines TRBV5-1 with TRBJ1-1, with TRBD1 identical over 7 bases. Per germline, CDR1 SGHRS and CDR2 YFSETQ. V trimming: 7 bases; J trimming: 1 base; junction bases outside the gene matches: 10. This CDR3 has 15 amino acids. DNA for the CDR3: TGCGCCAGCTTCAAAGACAGGGTCGGGAACACTGAAGCTTTCTTT. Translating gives CASFKDRVGNTEAFF.

CDR3 nucleotides: TGTGCCATCAGTGGAAGGGACGGGGGACTAAACTATGGCTACACCTTC. Translated: CAISGRDGGLNYGYTF. The chain joins TRBV10-3 to TRBJ1-2, with D possibly being TRBD1 (5 bases). The ends were cut back, 4 bases at V and 2 bases at J, with 17 bases in the middle. The CDR3 consists of 16 residues. Germline loops: CDR1 ENHRY, CDR2 SYGVKD.

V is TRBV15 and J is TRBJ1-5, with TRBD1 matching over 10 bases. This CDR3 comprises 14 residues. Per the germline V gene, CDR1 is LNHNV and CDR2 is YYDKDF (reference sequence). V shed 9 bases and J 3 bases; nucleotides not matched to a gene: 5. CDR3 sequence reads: CATGQGFDNQPQHF. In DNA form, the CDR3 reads TGTGCCACGGGACAGGGGTTCGACAATCAGCCCCAGCATTTT.

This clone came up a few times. The CDR3 bases are TGTGCCAGCAGCCACGGGGGCACTGAAGCTTTCTTT. Its translation is CASSHGGTEAFF. The chain joins TRBV3-1 (or the pseudogene TRBV3-2) to TRBJ1-1; D possibly corresponds to TRBD1 (5 bases). CDR1 is LGHDT and CDR2 is YNNKEL in the germline V gene (reference sequence). V was shortened by 3 bases and J by 4 bases, with 6 bases between the two germline ends. CDR3 length: 12 residues.

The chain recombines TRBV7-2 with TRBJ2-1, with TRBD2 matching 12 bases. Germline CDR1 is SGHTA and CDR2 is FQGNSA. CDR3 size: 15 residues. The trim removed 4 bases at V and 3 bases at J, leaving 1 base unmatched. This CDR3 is CASSSSGGVYNEQFF. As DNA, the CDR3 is TGTGCCAGCAGCTCTAGCGGGGGGGTCTACAATGAGCAGTTCTTC. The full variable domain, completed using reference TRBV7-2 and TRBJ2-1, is GAGVSQSPSNKVTEKGKDVELRCDPISGHTALYWYRQSLGQGLEFLIYFQGNSAPDKSGLPSDRFSAERTGGSVSTLTIQRTQQEDSAVYLCASSSSGGVYNEQFFGPGTRLTVL.